This TCR beta chain is from a study of beta chain features in type 1 diabetes. Background on the study: In age, gender and cell yields, patients were similar to healthy donors.

The sequenced template was cDNA made from the entire isolated RNA. The table came from immunoSEQ multiplex PCR; TCRdb's copy has only in-frame clones and leaves some out. The sample carries under 300,000 clones, 7.5% to 9.5% recorded once. This clone was seen repeatedly, ten times or more. The CDR3 spans 12 residues. V gave up 3 bases and J gave up 6 bases, with 7 bases separating them. The germline CDR1 and CDR2 sequences are SGHTA and FQGNSA. Sequenced material: central memory CD4+ T cells from blood. This clonotype originated in a woman aged 18-29 years in good health. The J gene is TRBJ2-3, the V gene TRBV7-2; possible D gene TRBD2, 5 bases. CDR3 in DNA: TGTGCCAGCAGCTTTTCTAGCGATACGCAGTATTTT. It translates to CASSFSSDTQYF.